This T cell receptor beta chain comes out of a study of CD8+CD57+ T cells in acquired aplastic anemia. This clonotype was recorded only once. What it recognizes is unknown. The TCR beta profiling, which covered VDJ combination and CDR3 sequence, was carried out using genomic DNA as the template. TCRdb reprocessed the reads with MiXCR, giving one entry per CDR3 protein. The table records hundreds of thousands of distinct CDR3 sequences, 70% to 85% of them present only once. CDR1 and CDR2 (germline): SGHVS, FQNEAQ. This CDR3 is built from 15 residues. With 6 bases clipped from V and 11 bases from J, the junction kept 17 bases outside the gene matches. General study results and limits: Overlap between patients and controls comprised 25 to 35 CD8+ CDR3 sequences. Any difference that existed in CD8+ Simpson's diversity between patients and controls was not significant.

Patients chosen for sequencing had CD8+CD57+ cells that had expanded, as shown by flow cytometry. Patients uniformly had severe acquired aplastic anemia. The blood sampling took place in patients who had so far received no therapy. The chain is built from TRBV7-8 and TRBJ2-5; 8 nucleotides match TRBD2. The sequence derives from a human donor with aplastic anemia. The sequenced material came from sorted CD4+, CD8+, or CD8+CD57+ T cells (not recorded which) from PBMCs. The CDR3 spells CASSFSGTWGTPQYF. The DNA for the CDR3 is TGTGCCAGCAGTTTTAGCGGGACTTGGGGAACGCCGCAGTACTTC.